In this sample, the clone carrying this T cell receptor (beta chain) turned up once. Its specificity is unknown. The data were taken from a study of CD8+ T cells in alopecia areata. Study-wide context: A 6-month off-drug phase came after tofacitinib, which had lasted 6 to 18 months.

General study results and limits: Any link of baseline CD8+ expansion to response, resting on one nonresponder, remains uncertain.

V was shortened by 3 bases and J by 0 bases, with 9 bases between the two germline ends. The germline V gene encodes CDR1 SGHVS and CDR2 FNYEAQ. The CDR3 has 16 amino acids. Documented treatment: oral pan-JAK inhibitor, 5-10 mg twice daily. Peripheral blood and lesional scalp punch biopsies came from alopecia areata patients. Once RNA had been extracted, it was reverse transcribed into cDNA to act as the sequencing template. Measured with immunoSEQ multiplex PCR; TCRdb has only the in-frame clones, and not every one. Among roughly 210,000 clones listed, less than 50% were seen once. This sequence joins TRBV7-6 and TRBJ2-6, with D hard to call. The TCR sequence derives from a human donor with alopecia areata. The sequenced sample was CD4+ T cells sorted from blood, obtained at approximately week 36, from a patient treated with tofacitinib. CDR3 in amino acids: CASSFGSHSGANVLTF. The CDR3 nucleotides read TGTGCCAGCAGCTTTGGGTCGCACTCTGGGGCCAACGTCCTGACTTTC. The complete variable domain, with remaining parts taken from reference TRBV7-6 and TRBJ2-6, reads GAGVSQSPRYKVTKRGQDVALRCDPISGHVSLYWYRQALGQGPEFLTYFNYEAQQDKSGLPNDRFSAERPEGSISTLTIQRTEQRDSAMYRCASSFGSHSGANVLTFGAGSRLTVL.